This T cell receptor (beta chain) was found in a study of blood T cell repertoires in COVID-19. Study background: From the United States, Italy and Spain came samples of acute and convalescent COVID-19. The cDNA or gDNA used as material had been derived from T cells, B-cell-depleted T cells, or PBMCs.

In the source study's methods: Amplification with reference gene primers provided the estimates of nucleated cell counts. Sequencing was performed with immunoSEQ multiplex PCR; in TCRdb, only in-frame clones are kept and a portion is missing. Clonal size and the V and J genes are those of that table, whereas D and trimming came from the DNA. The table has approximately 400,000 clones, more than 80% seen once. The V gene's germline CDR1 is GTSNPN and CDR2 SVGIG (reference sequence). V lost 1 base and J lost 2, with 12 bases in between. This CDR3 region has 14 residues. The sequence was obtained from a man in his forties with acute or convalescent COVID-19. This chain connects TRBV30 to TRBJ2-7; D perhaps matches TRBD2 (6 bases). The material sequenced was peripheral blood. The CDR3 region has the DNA TGTGCCTGGAGTGCCGGCGGGGTAGCCTACGAGCAGTACTTC. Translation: CAWSAGGVAYEQYF.